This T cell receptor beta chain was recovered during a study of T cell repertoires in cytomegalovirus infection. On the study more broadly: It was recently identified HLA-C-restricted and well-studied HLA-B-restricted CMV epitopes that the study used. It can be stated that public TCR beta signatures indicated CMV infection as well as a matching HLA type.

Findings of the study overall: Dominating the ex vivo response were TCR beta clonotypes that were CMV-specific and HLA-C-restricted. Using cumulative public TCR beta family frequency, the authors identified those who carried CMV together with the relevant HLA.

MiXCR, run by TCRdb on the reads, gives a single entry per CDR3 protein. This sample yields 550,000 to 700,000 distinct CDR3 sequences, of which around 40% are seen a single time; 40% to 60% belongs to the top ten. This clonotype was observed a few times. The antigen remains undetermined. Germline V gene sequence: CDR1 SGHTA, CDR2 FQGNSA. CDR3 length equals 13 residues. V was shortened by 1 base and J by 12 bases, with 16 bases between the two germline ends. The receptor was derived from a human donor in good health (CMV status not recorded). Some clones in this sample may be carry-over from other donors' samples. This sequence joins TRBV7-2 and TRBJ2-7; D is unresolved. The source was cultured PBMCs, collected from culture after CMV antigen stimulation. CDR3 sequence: CASSLDRQARWYF. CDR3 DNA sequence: TGTGCCAGCAGCTTAGATCGGCAGGCCCGATGGTACTTC. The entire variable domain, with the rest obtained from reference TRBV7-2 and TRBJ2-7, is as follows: GAGVSQSPSNKVTEKGKDVELRCDPISGHTALYWYRQSLGQGLEFLIYFQGNSAPDKSGLPSDRFSAERTGGSVSTLTIQRTQQEDSAVYLCASSLDRQARWYFGPGTRLTVT.